The rows below give T cell receptor beta chains drawn from one sample of a study of shared clonotypes between healthy human individuals. Only in-frame clones appear in the TCRdb table, and some are missing; sequencing was by immunoSEQ multiplex PCR. The profile shows about 980,000 clones, roughly 72% of them singletons. Sample: memory CD4+ T cells sorted from blood. These receptors originate from a man between 18 and 29 years old in good health. Both conserved end residues are part of each CDR3. Fields, in order: D gene, J gene, V gene, clone size, CDR3 protein, CDR3 DNA. A D gene is named only where the DNA matches it firmly. The size of a clone is reported for some rows only, either as once, few or many, or as a class for expanded clones.

>TRBD2|TRBJ2-3|TRBV7-9|.
CASSKTSGGVADTQYF
TGTGCCAGCAGCAAAACTAGCGGGGGGGTTGCAGATACGCAGTATTTT
>TRBD2|TRBJ2-7|TRBV2|.
CASRLAGGAYEQYF
TGTGCCAGCAGGCTAGCGGGGGGCGCCTACGAGCAGTACTTC
>TRBD2|TRBJ2-5|TRBV7-2|.
CASSSETLAGMETQYF
TGTGCCAGCAGCTCCGAGACCCTAGCGGGGATGGAGACCCAGTACTTC
>.|TRBJ1-6|TRBV4-3|.
CASSQDLGGGVVNSPLHF
TGCGCCAGCAGCCAAGATTTGGGGGGAGGGGTTGTTAATTCACCCCTCCACTTT
>.|TRBJ1-1|TRBV11-2|few
CASSLQGGLNTEAFF
TGTGCCAGCAGCTTACAAGGCGGACTGAACACTGAAGCTTTCTTT
>.|TRBJ1-1|TRBV6-5|.
CASSSRGTSRAFF
TGTGCCAGCAGTTCGAGGGGGACTTCTAGAGCTTTCTTT
>.|TRBJ1-2|TRBV28|.
CASSPLGEGPDGYTF
TGTGCCAGCAGTCCTTTGGGGGAGGGACCAGATGGCTACACCTTC
>.|TRBJ2-5|TRBV27|.
CASSLLQGETQYF
TGTGCCAGCAGTTTATTACAGGGAGAGACCCAGTACTTC
>TRBD2|TRBJ2-1|TRBV2|few
CASNPGLVRNNEQFF
TGTGCCAGCAATCCGGGACTAGTAAGGAACAATGAGCAGTTCTTC
>TRBD2|TRBJ2-5|TRBV7-9|few
CASSLTTSGAQETQYF
TGTGCCAGCAGCTTAACGACTAGCGGGGCGCAAGAGACCCAGTACTTC
>.|TRBJ1-1|TRBV2|.
CASSVYTGTEAFF
TGTGCCAGCAGTGTTTACACCGGCACTGAAGCTTTCTTT
>TRBD1|TRBJ1-6|TRBV4-1|.
CASSQRQGGLNSPLHF
TGCGCCAGCAGCCAAAGACAGGGAGGACTGAATTCACCCCTCCACTTT
>TRBD2|TRBJ2-5|TRBV5-1|.
CASRETSTYQETQYF
TGCGCCAGCCGAGAGACTAGCACTTACCAAGAGACCCAGTACTTC
>.|TRBJ2-7|TRBV28|.
CASRGGGSLYEQYF
TGTGCCAGCAGGGGGGGAGGATCACTCTACGAGCAGTACTTC
>TRBD1|TRBJ2-1|TRBV5-4|.
CASSVGWTGNLNEQFF
TGTGCCAGCAGCGTAGGATGGACAGGGAATCTAAATGAGCAGTTCTTC
>TRBD2|TRBJ2-7|TRBV5-1|few
CASIPPSGSRQYF
TGCGCCAGCATCCCCCCTAGCGGGAGTCGGCAGTACTTC
>.|TRBJ2-7|TRBV7-3|.
CASSLEAASAYEQYF
TGTGCCAGCAGCTTAGAGGCCGCTAGCGCCTACGAGCAGTACTTC
>.|TRBJ1-6|TRBV7-2|.
CASSPMTGANSPLHF
TGTGCCAGCAGCCCGATGACAGGCGCCAATTCACCCCTCCACTTT
>.|TRBJ2-2|TRBV6-5|.
CASSYKWGGELFF
TGTGCCAGCAGTTACAAGTGGGGCGGGGAGCTGTTTTTT
>.|TRBJ2-2|TRBV4-1|.
CASSQGYGELFF
TGCGCCAGCAGCCAGGGTTACGGGGAGCTGTTTTTT
>.|TRBJ2-1|TRBV9|few
CASSVGDILLGQFF
TGTGCCAGCAGCGTAGGGGATATCCTATTAGGGCAGTTCTTC
>TRBD2|TRBJ2-7|TRBV5-6|medium-sized
CASRTSGMIYEQYF
TGTGCCAGCAGGACTAGCGGGATGATTTACGAGCAGTACTTC
>TRBD1|TRBJ2-7|TRBV7-2|.
CASSATGVTYEQYF
TGTGCCAGCAGCGCGACAGGGGTCACCTACGAGCAGTACTTC
>TRBD2|TRBJ2-7|TRBV5-1|.
CASSLGTSGKSVFSEQYF
TGCGCCAGCAGCTTGGGGACTAGCGGGAAGTCTGTGTTTAGCGAGCAGTACTTC
>TRBD2|TRBJ2-5|TRBV10-1|.
CASSEVLAGGLETQYF
TGCGCCAGCAGTGAGGTGCTAGCGGGGGGCTTGGAGACCCAGTACTTC
>.|TRBJ2-5|TRBV5-1|.
CASSTRTAQETQYF
TGCGCCAGCAGCACCCGGACAGCCCAAGAGACCCAGTACTTC
>.|TRBJ1-6|TRBV18|.
CASSPDTPSSNSPLHF
TGTGCCAGCTCGCCGGACACACCAAGTAGTAATTCACCCCTCCACTTT
>.|TRBJ1-2|TRBV20-1|.
CTTEGGNGYTF
TGCACCACCGAGGGAGGGAATGGCTACACCTTC
>.|TRBJ1-2|TRBV30|.
CAQTLGGADGYGYTF
TGTGCCCAAACTCTAGGGGGGGCCGACGGCTATGGCTACACCTTC
>TRBD2|TRBJ2-3|TRBV10-3|.
CAISESGGGATDTQYF
TGTGCCATCAGTGAGTCAGGCGGGGGGGCCACAGATACGCAGTATTTT
>TRBD1|TRBJ1-1|TRBV28|.
CASSLGTGQGEAFF
TGTGCCAGCAGTTTAGGGACAGGGCAGGGTGAAGCTTTCTTT
>.|TRBJ2-5|TRBV9|.
CASSVGRVGQETQYF
TGTGCCAGCAGCGTAGGGAGGGTGGGCCAAGAGACCCAGTACTTC
>TRBD1|TRBJ1-5|TRBV28|once
CASSTQGGAQPQHF
TGTGCCAGCAGTACTCAGGGGGGAGCACAGCCCCAGCATTTT
>.|TRBJ2-1|TRBV30|once
CAWSVRSGNEQFF
TGTGCCTGGAGTGTAAGGTCGGGCAATGAGCAGTTCTTC
>.|TRBJ2-1|TRBV12-5|.
CASGGSGVLYNEQFF
TGTGCTAGTGGTGGGTCGGGGGTGCTCTACAATGAGCAGTTCTTC
>.|TRBJ1-5|TRBV19|.
CASSSSQGYSNQPQHF
TGTGCCAGTAGTTCATCACAGGGCTATAGCAATCAGCCCCAGCATTTT
>.|TRBJ1-6|TRBV7-9|few
CASSLPNSPLHF
TGTGCCAGCAGCTTGCCTAATTCACCCCTCCACTTT
>.|TRBJ2-5|TRBV30|once
CAWSTGEETQYF
TGTGCCTGGAGTACAGGTGAAGAGACCCAGTACTTC
>.|TRBJ1-2|TRBV5-1|once
CASSLDQGKGGYTF
TGCGCCAGCAGCTTGGACCAGGGAAAGGGTGGCTACACCTTC